Each of the 15 T cell receptor beta chains below was sequenced from the same sample in a study of blood T cells in healthy people across ages. A second PCR of 7 to 11 cycles used a sample-barcoded 5' primer and a J-beta primer mix. TCRdb recomputed calls from the 5' RACE reads with MiXCR, one row per CDR3 protein. Here the sample spans a few hundred thousand distinct CDR3 sequences, about 26% being singletons. These data were also reused for a study on T cells of mothers and their children.

Source material: blood. The origin of the receptors is a boy younger than 10 in good health.

The chain is built from TRBV27 and TRBJ2-7; 8 bases are a match to TRBD2. V shed 5 bases and J 3 bases; nucleotides not matched to a gene: 6. This CDR3 is 14 amino acids long. Germline V CDR1 and CDR2: MNHEY, SMNVEV (reference sequence). The CDR3 reads CASSPVAGSYEQYF. DNA for the CDR3: TGTGCCAGCAGTCCAGTAGCGGGAAGCTACGAGCAGTACTTC.

This chain connects TRBV5-8 to TRBJ1-4; D ambiguous. The V gene's germline CDR1 is SGHTS and CDR2 YDEGEE. The CDR3 extends over 12 amino acids. Trimming cost V 3 bases and J 6 bases, with 6 bases left between them. The CDR3 is CASSSHHEKLFF. CDR3 DNA: TGTGCCAGCAGCTCGCATCATGAAAAACTGTTTTTT. The full variable domain, its missing parts supplied by reference TRBV5-8 and TRBJ1-4, is EAGVTQSPTHLIKTRGQQATLRCSPISGHTSVYWYQQALGLGLQFLLWYDEGEERNRGNFPPRFSGRQFPNYSSELNVNALELEDSALYLCASSSHHEKLFFGSGTQLSVL.

The chain joins TRBV6-5 to TRBJ1-4, with D tentatively TRBD1 (5 bases). The V gene lost 0 bases and the J gene lost 0 bases, with 14 bases spanning the gap. Germline V gene sequence: CDR1 MNHEY, CDR2 SVGAGI. This CDR3 spans 18 amino acids. Here the CDR3 DNA reads TGTGCCAGCAGTTACTCGGCAGGGTGGAAGGCAACTAATGAAAAACTGTTTTTT. Translating it yields CASSYSAGWKATNEKLFF.

There are a few counts of this clonotype. This chain joins TRBV5-1 and TRBJ2-5; 8 nucleotides line up with TRBD1. V trimming: 4 bases; J trimming: 2 bases; junction bases outside the gene matches: 7. The CDR3 extends over 15 amino acids. The germline gives CDR1 SGHRS, CDR2 YFSETQ. The CDR3 DNA reads as TGCGCCAGCAGCAAGGACAGGGTCGGGCAAGAGACCCAGTACTTC. Translated, it gives CASSKDRVGQETQYF.

The sample holds a few counts of this clonotype. One end of the junction fails to match germline, which may point to a read error. V is TRBV3-1 and J is TRBJ2-7, with 9 bases fitting TRBD1. The CDR3 sequence is 14 residues long. The V gene's germline CDR1 is LGHDT and CDR2 YNNKEL (reference sequence). CDR3: CAGSQGDRANEQYF. CDR3 nucleotide sequence: TGTGCCGGCAGCCAAGGGGACAGGGCCAACGAGCAGTACTTC.

V gene TRBV20-1 combines with J gene TRBJ2-3; the D gene could be TRBD1 or TRBD2 (5 bases each). This CDR3 spans 13 amino acids. Trimming removed 6 bases from V and 0 bases from J, with 10 bases in between. The germline CDR1 and CDR2 sequences are DFQATT and SNEGSKA (reference sequence). CDR3 sequence (DNA): TGCAGTGCCCCCCGGGGCAGCACAGATACGCAGTATTTT. This encodes CSAPRGSTDTQYF.

The rearrangement joins TRBV2 to TRBJ1-5; D is possibly TRBD1 (6 bases). Per the germline V gene, CDR1 is SNHLY and CDR2 is FYNNEI. Trimming pared 3 bases from V and 4 bases from J, leaving 13 bases between. The CDR3 loop spans 15 amino acids. CDR3 amino acids: CASSDVGGRNQPQHF. DNA of the CDR3: TGTGCCAGCAGTGATGTGGGGGGCAGAAATCAGCCCCAGCATTTT.

The chain carries TRBV6-1 and TRBJ2-5, with 14 bases lining up with TRBD2. Germline-derived CDR1 and CDR2 are MNHNS and SASEGT. V lost 4 bases to trimming and J lost 4 bases; unmatched junction nucleotides: 8. CDR3 length equals 17 residues. DNA for the CDR3: TGTGCCAGCAGTGGACTAGCGGGAGGGAGATGGTTAGAGACCCAGTACTTC. Protein: CASSGLAGGRWLETQYF.

Only a few counts were recorded for this clonotype. This rearrangement joins TRBV19 to TRBJ2-3, with 8 bases aligning to TRBD2. Germline-derived CDR1 and CDR2 are LNHDA and SQIVND (reference sequence). The CDR3 loop spans 15 amino acids. V trimming: 5 bases; J trimming: 0 bases; junction bases outside the gene matches: 4. Here the CDR3 reads CASSLRTSSTDTQYF. CDR3 sequence (DNA): TGTGCCAGTAGTCTTCGGACTAGCAGCACAGATACGCAGTATTTT.

This clonotype was observed a few times. This sequence joins TRBV20-1 and TRBJ2-5; 9 bases line up with TRBD2. The V gene end was trimmed by 5 bases and the J gene end by 0 bases; junction bases not matched to a gene: 10. CDR1 is DFQATT and CDR2 is SNEGSKA in the germline V gene (reference sequence). The CDR3 totals 16 residues. CDR3 region: CSARSGSALYQETQYF. The CDR3 DNA follows: TGCAGTGCTCGTAGCGGGAGCGCTTTGTACCAAGAGACCCAGTACTTC.

V usage is TRBV4-3 and J usage is TRBJ2-4; D perhaps matches TRBD1 (6 bases). Germline V gene lookup returns CDR1 LGHNA and CDR2 YSLEER. This CDR3 has 14 residues. V dropped 5 bases and J dropped 2 bases, with 10 bases sitting between them. The CDR3 sequence: CASSATGTKNIQYF. CDR3 nucleotide sequence: TGCGCCAGCAGCGCCACAGGGACCAAAAACATTCAGTACTTC.

This clonotype was observed once. The chain joins TRBV20-1 to TRBJ1-4; D uncertain. Per the germline V gene, CDR1 is DFQATT and CDR2 is SNEGSKA (reference sequence). The CDR3 has 12 residues. Deletions cut 4 bases from V and 5 bases from J, with 8 bases between. CDR3 region: CSAIQRNEKLFF. CDR3 coding DNA: TGCAGTGCTATACAGAGAAATGAAAAACTGTTTTTT.

Details on this clonotype: A much larger clone lies a single base off, so this may be a read error. The chain has TRBV7-3 and TRBJ2-5; 7 nucleotides align to TRBD2. Per germline, CDR1 SGHTA and CDR2 FQGTGA. The CDR3 covers 12 residues. CDR3 sequence reads: CASSNGGDEQLF. The CDR3 nucleotides are TGTGCCAGCAGCAATGGGGGGGATGAGCAGTTATTC.

The table lists this clonotype with many counts. The chain couples TRBV29-1 to TRBJ1-2; 10 bases agree with TRBD1. The CDR3 has 17 residues. In germline, CDR1 is SQVTM, CDR2 ANQGSEA. V lost 7 bases to trimming and J lost 0 bases; unmatched junction nucleotides: 14. CDR3 bases: TGCAGCGCCCCCCGAGCGGGACAGGGGCTTTCTAACTATGGCTACACCTTC. It is translated as CSAPRAGQGLSNYGYTF.

V gene TRBV3-1 combines with J gene TRBJ2-1, with 7 bases that match TRBD1. The CDR3 spans 13 residues. CDR1 and CDR2 from the germline V gene are LGHDT and YNNKEL (reference sequence). The ends lost 6 bases at V and 5 bases at J; junction bases unmatched: 4. This CDR3 is CASRGTANNEQFF. CDR3 nucleotides: TGTGCCAGCAGGGGGACAGCCAACAATGAGCAGTTCTTC.